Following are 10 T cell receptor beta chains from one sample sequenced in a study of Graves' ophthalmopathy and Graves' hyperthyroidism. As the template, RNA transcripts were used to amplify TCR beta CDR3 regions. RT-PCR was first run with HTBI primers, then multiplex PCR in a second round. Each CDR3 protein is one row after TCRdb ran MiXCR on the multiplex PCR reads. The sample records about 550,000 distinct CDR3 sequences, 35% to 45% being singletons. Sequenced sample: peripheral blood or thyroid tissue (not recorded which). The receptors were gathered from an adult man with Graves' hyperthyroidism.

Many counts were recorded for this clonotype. The CDR3 loop is CASTGQGAGGYTF. The DNA for the CDR3 is TGCGCCAGCACTGGACAGGGGGCGGGAGGCTACACCTTC. V usage is TRBV10-2 and J usage is TRBJ1-2, with TRBD1 identical over 11 bases. Germline V lookup: CDR1 WSHSY, CDR2 SAAADI. Trimming cost V 7 bases and J 8 bases; bases outside gene matches: 6. The CDR3 sequence is 13 residues long.

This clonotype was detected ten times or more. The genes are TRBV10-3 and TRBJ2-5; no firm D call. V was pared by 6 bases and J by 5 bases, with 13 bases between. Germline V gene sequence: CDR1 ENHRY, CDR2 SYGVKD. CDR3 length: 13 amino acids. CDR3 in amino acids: CAISEESRETQYF. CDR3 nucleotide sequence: TGTGCCATCAGCGAAGAAAGTAGGGAGACCCAGTACTTC.

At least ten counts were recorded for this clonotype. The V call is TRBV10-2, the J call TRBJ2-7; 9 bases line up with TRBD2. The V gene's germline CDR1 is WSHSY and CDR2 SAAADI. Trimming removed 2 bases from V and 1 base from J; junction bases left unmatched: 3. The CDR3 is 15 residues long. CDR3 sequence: CASSENSGSSYEQYF. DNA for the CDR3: TGCGCCAGCAGTGAGAATAGCGGGAGTTCCTACGAGCAGTACTTC.

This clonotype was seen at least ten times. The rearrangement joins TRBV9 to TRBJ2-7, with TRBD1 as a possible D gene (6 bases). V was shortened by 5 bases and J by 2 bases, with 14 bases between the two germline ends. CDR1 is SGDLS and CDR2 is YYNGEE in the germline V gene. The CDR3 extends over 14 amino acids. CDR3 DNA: TGTGCCAGCAGTTCCGGACAGAAAGCCTACGAGCAGTACTTC. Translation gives CASSSGQKAYEQYF.

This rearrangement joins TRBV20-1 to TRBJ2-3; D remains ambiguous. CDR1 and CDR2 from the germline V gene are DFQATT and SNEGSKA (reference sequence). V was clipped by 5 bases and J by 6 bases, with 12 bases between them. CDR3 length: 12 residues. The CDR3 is CSAPRLQDTQYF. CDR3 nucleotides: TGCAGTGCTCCCCGCTTGCAGGATACGCAGTATTTT.

CDR3 sequence (DNA): TGTGCCAGCAGTGAGGGGACTCCGGTCACAGATACGCAGTATTTT. This encodes CASSEGTPVTDTQYF. The rearrangement links TRBV2 to TRBJ2-3, with D perhaps TRBD2 (6 bases). V lost 3 bases and J 2 bases, leaving 12 bases between the germline ends. This CDR3 region has 15 residues. The germline V gene encodes CDR1 SNHLY and CDR2 FYNNEI.

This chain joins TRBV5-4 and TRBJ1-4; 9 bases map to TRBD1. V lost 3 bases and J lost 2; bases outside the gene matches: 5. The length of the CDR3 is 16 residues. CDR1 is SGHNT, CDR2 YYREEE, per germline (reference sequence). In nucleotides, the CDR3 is TGTGCCAGCAGCTGGGGACAGGGAACGACTAATGAAAAACTGTTTTTT. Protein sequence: CASSWGQGTTNEKLFF.

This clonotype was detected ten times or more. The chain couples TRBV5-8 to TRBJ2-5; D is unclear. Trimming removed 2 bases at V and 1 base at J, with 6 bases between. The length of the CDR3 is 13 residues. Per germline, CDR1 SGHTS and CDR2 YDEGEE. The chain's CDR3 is CASSFGFQETQYF. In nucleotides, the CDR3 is TGTGCCAGCAGCTTCGGCTTCCAAGAGACCCAGTACTTC.

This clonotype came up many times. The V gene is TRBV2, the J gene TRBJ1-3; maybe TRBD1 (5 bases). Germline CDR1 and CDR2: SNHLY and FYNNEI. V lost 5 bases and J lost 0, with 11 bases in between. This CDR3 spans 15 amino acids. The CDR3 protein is CASSLDKLSGNTIYF. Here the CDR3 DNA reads TGTGCCAGCAGTCTGGACAAGCTCTCTGGAAACACCATATATTTT.

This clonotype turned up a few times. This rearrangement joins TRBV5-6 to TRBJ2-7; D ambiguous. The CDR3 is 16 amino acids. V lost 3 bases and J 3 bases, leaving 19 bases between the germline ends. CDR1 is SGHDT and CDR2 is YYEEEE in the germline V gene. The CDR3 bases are TGTGCCAGCAGCTCCCTTGTTTTGGGGAAGGACTACGAGCAGTACTTC. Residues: CASSSLVLGKDYEQYF.